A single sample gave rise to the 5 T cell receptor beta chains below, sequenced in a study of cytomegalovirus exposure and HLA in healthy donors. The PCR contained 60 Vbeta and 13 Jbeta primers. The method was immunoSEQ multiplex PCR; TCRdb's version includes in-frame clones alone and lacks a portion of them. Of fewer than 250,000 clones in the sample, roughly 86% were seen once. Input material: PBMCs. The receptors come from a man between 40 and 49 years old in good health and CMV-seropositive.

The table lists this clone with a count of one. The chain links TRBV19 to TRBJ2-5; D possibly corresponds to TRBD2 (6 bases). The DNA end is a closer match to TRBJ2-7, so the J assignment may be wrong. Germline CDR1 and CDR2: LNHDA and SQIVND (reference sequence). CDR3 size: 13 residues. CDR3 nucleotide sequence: TGTGCCAGTAGTTCCGGGACTTACTACGAGCAGTACTTC. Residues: CASSSGTYYEQYF.

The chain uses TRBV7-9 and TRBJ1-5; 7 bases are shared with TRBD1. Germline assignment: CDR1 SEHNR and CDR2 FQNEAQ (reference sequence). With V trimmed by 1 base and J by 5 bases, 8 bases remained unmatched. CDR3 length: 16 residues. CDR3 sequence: CASSLVEGARDQPQHF. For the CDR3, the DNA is TGTGCCAGCAGCTTAGTTGAGGGGGCGAGGGATCAGCCCCAGCATTTT.

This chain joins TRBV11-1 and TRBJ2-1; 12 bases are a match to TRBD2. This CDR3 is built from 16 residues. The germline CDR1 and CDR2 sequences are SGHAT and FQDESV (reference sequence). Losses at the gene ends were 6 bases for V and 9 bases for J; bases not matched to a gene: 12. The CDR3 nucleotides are TGTGCCAGCAGTCAAAGACTAGCGGGAGTTCGTGGTGAGCAGTTCTTC. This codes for CASSQRLAGVRGEQFF.

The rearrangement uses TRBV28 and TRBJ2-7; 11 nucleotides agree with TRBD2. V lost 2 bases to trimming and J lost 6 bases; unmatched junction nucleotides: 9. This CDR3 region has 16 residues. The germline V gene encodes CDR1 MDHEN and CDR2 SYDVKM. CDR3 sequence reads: CASSLRLAGGLAEQYF. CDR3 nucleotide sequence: TGTGCCAGCAGTTTAAGGCTAGCGGGAGGCCTCGCCGAGCAGTACTTC.

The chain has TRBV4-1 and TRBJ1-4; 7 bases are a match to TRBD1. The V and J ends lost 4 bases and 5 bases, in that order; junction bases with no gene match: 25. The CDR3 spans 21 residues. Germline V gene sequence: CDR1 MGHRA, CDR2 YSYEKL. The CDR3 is CASSRRIASPGGDSPNEKLFF. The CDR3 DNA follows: TGCGCCAGCAGCCGGCGAATAGCTTCACCAGGAGGGGACAGTCCCAATGAAAAACTGTTTTTT.